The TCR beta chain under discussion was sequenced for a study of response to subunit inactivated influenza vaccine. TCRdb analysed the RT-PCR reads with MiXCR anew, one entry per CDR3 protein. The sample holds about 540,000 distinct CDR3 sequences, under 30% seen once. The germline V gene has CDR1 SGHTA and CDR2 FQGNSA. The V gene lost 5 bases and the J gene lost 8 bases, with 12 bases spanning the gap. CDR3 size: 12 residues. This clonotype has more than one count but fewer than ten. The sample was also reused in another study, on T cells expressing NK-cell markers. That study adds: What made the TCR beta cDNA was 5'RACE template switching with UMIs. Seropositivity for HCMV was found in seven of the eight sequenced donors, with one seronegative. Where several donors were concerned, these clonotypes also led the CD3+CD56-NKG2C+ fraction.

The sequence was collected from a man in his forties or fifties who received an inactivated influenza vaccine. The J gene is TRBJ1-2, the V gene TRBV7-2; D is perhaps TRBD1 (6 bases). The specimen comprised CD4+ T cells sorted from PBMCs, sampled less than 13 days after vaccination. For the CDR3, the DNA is TGTGCCAGCAGCCAACAGGGTCCAGGCTACACCTTC. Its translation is CASSQQGPGYTF.